The TCR beta chain under discussion was sequenced for a study of T cell responses to AZD1222 COVID-19 vaccine. On the study more broadly: Pooling was applied to second doses at about 4 or about 12 weeks.

Generated by immunoSEQ multiplex PCR, the TCRdb table keeps only in-frame clones and is missing some. Altogether 150,000 or so clones are present, roughly 90% being singletons, with the ten largest covering 1.4%. CDR3 size: 14 residues. The V segment lost 8 bases and the J segment 5 bases; nucleotides outside the gene matches: 6. Germline CDR1 reads WSHSY; CDR2 reads SAAADI. Sample: peripheral blood, taken on day 0 of AZD1222 vaccination. The chain carries TRBV10-2 and TRBJ2-5; TRBD2 matches at 12 bases. The origin of this receptor is an adult in good health. The CDR3 protein is CASLRGTSGETQYF. CDR3 nucleotides: TGCGCCAGCCTAAGGGGGACTAGCGGGGAGACCCAGTACTTC.